The 24 T cell receptor beta chains below were found in one sample sequenced in a study of blood T cell repertoires in COVID-19. The assay was immunoSEQ multiplex PCR, and TCRdb's table has in-frame clones only and misses some. Here the sample spans around 300,000 clones, about nine tenths being singletons. Sequencing was performed on PBMCs or T cells enriched from blood (not recorded which). The origin of the receptors is a woman aged 25 to 39 who had recovered from COVID-19.

The chain couples TRBV28 to TRBJ2-6; the D is unclear. The CDR3 length is 13 residues. V lost 7 bases, J lost 0 bases, and 4 bases lay in between. CDR1 is MDHEN, CDR2 SYDVKM, per germline. The CDR3 region has the DNA TGTGCCAGCATTAGCTCTGGGGCCAACGTCCTGACTTTC. Protein sequence: CASISSGANVLTF. The whole variable domain, filled in from reference TRBV28 and TRBJ2-6, reads DVKVTQSSRYLVKRTGEKVFLECVQDMDHENMFWYRQDPGLGLRLIYFSYDVKMKEKGDIPEGYSVSREKKERFSLILESASTNQTSMYLCASISSGANVLTFGAGSRLTVL.

The rearrangement links TRBV18 to TRBJ1-2, with D maybe TRBD1 (6 bases). Looked up from germline, CDR1 is KGHSH and CDR2 is LQKENI. Trimming removed 1 base from V and 8 bases from J, with 14 bases in between. CDR3 length equals 14 residues. The CDR3 region is CASSPQLRGQGYTF. DNA of the CDR3: TGTGCCAGCTCACCACAGTTGCGCGGACAGGGCTACACCTTC. The variable domain in full, completed from reference TRBV18 and TRBJ1-2, reads NAGVMQNPRHLVRRRGQEARLRCSPMKGHSHVYWYRQLPEEGLKFMVYLQKENIIDESGMPKERFSAEFPKEGPSILRIQQVVRGDSAAYFCASSPQLRGQGYTFGSGTRLTVV.

The chain carries TRBV15 and TRBJ2-1; 7 nucleotides agree with TRBD2. Germline V gene data show CDR1 as LNHNV and CDR2 as YYDKDF (reference sequence). V shed 3 bases and J 4 bases; nucleotides not matched to a gene: 6. CDR3 length equals 15 residues. The CDR3: CATSRPSGEYNEQFF. The DNA for the CDR3 is TGTGCCACCAGCAGGCCTAGCGGTGAGTACAATGAGCAGTTCTTC.

This sequence joins TRBV5-5 and TRBJ2-5, with TRBD2 matching 8 bases. The CDR3 totals 13 residues. The ends lost 5 bases at V and 4 bases at J; junction bases unmatched: 4. The V gene's germline CDR1 is SGHKS and CDR2 YYEKEE (reference sequence). Here the CDR3 reads CASSPGGRETQYF. CDR3 in DNA: TGTGCCAGCAGTCCGGGAGGGAGAGAGACCCAGTACTTC. Full variable domain (remainder filled in from reference TRBV5-5 and TRBJ2-5): DAGVTQSPTHLIKTRGQQVTLRCSPISGHKSVSWYQQVLGQGPQFIFQYYEKEERGRGNFPDRFSARQFPNYSSELNVNALLLGDSALYLCASSPGGRETQYFGPGTRLLVL.

CDR3 nucleotide sequence: TGCGCCAGCAGCCCGGCTCATAGCGGTCGTGGCACCGGGGAGCTGTTTTTT. Encoded protein: CASSPAHSGRGTGELFF. V gene TRBV5-1 combines with J gene TRBJ2-2; D is perhaps TRBD2 (6 bases). The V gene's germline CDR1 is SGHRS and CDR2 YFSETQ. The V gene lost 4 bases and the J gene lost 4 bases, with 20 bases spanning the gap. There are 17 residues in the CDR3.

V and J are TRBV7-2 and TRBJ1-2; D not certain. V was cut by 2 bases and J by 8 bases, with 12 bases left in between. Germline values: CDR1 SGHTA, CDR2 FQGNSA. The CDR3 loop spans 13 amino acids. The chain's CDR3 is CASSLSVNQGYTF. For the CDR3, the DNA is TGTGCCAGCAGCTTATCAGTAAACCAGGGCTACACCTTC.

The gene calls are TRBV10-3 and TRBJ2-1; 10 bases fit TRBD1. The length of the CDR3 is 15 residues. J lost 4 bases, V lost 6 bases, and 6 bases had no gene match. Germline CDR1 is ENHRY and CDR2 is SYGVKD. The chain's CDR3 is CAIRTGTGVYNEQFF. The CDR3 nucleotides read TGTGCCATCAGGACAGGGACAGGGGTTTACAATGAGCAGTTCTTC.

The chain couples TRBV19 to TRBJ2-7; 8 bases match TRBD1. The CDR3 sequence is 15 residues long. V shed 1 base, J shed 0 bases, and the junction held 2 bases outside the gene matches. The germline V gene has CDR1 LNHDA and CDR2 SQIVND (reference sequence). The CDR3 sequence: CASSIGGQGSYEQYF. The CDR3 coding sequence is TGTGCCAGTAGTATAGGCGGACAGGGCTCCTACGAGCAGTACTTC.

This rearrangement joins TRBV3-1 (or the pseudogene TRBV3-2) to TRBJ1-1; D perhaps matches TRBD1 (5 bases). This CDR3 contains 14 residues. CDR1 LGHDT and CDR2 YNNKEL come from the germline V gene (reference sequence). V was trimmed by 0 bases and J by 6 bases, leaving 11 bases between them. The CDR3 coding sequence is TGTGCCAGCAGCCAAGATGTCAGGGCGGCTGAAGCTTTCTTT. It specifies CASSQDVRAAEAFF.

The chain couples TRBV6-5 to TRBJ2-7; a weak D match, TRBD2 (5 bases). CDR1 and CDR2 from the germline V gene are MNHEY and SVGAGI. The CDR3 runs to 16 residues. V was cut by 0 bases and J by 0 bases, with 12 bases left in between. CDR3 sequence: CASSYSAGRSSYEQYF. CDR3 DNA: TGTGCCAGCAGTTACTCCGCGGGCCGAAGCTCCTACGAGCAGTACTTC.

The chain joins TRBV7-2 to TRBJ1-2, with 8 bases that match TRBD1. The CDR3 has 14 residues. Germline trimming cut 5 bases from V and 5 bases from J; bases unmatched to any gene: 7. Per the germline V gene, CDR1 is SGHTA and CDR2 is FQGNSA. CDR3 protein: CASSPIRQGYGYTF. The CDR3 region has the DNA TGTGCCAGCAGCCCCATCCGACAGGGGTATGGCTACACCTTC.

The gene calls are TRBV19 and TRBJ2-7; D remains unclear. Germline loops: CDR1 LNHDA, CDR2 SQIVND (reference sequence). Trimming left V 5 bases short and J 0 bases short, with 8 bases between. This CDR3 spans 13 amino acids. The CDR3 loop is CASSEVPSYEQYF. For the CDR3, the DNA is TGTGCCAGTAGTGAGGTCCCCTCCTACGAGCAGTACTTC.

The CDR3 sequence is CASSPLLRQGVKSGELFF. CDR3 coding DNA: TGTGCCAGCTCACCACTCCTCCGACAGGGGGTTAAGTCCGGGGAGCTGTTTTTT. V usage is TRBV18 and J usage is TRBJ2-2, with TRBD1 identical over 9 bases. The V and J ends lost 1 base and 6 bases, in that order; junction bases with no gene match: 12. Germline CDR1 KGHSH, CDR2 LQKENI. This CDR3 is built from 18 residues.

The chain joins TRBV9 to TRBJ2-7; perhaps TRBD2 as D (5 bases). The V end was cut by 0 bases, the J end by 2 bases, with 15 bases between. Germline V gene lookup returns CDR1 SGDLS and CDR2 YYNGEE. The CDR3 extends over 16 amino acids. CDR3 in DNA: TGTGCCAGCAGCGTAGCTCCCCAACAGACTACCTACGAGCAGTACTTC. Residues: CASSVAPQQTTYEQYF.

This chain connects TRBV12-5 to TRBJ1-5; 7 bases agree with TRBD1. Germline V lookup: CDR1 LGHNT, CDR2 FRNRAP. The CDR3 has 16 residues. Trimming took 0 bases from V and 6 from J; bases not matched to a gene: 8. CDR3: CASGLVTGRGAQPQHF. CDR3 nucleotide sequence: TGTGCTAGTGGTTTGGTGACAGGGCGCGGAGCTCAGCCCCAGCATTTT. Complete variable domain (other parts from reference TRBV12-5 and TRBJ1-5): DARVTQTPRHKVTEMGQEVTMRCQPILGHNTVFWYRQTMMQGLELLAYFRNRAPLDDSGMPKDRFSAEMPDATLATLKIQPSEPRDSAVYFCASGLVTGRGAQPQHFGDGTRLSIL.

This clone has more than one count but fewer than ten. The chain has TRBV7-9 and TRBJ1-6; 8 bases are shared with TRBD1. CDR1 and CDR2 from the germline V gene are SEHNR and FQNEAQ (reference sequence). Losses at the gene ends were 5 bases for V and 0 bases for J; bases not matched to a gene: 12. The CDR3 has 19 amino acids. CDR3 residues: CASSPGWDRLRSYNSPLHF. The CDR3 nucleotides read TGTGCCAGCAGCCCGGGATGGGACAGGCTTCGCTCCTATAATTCACCCCTCCACTTT.

The chain couples TRBV19 to TRBJ2-4, with TRBD1 matching 10 bases. CDR3 size: 15 residues. Germline values: CDR1 LNHDA, CDR2 SQIVND (reference sequence). Losses at the gene ends were 1 base for V and 5 bases for J; bases not matched to a gene: 2. CDR3 nucleotide sequence: TGTGCCAGTAGTATAGCGGGGACAGGGGAAAACATTCAGTACTTC. Translated, it gives CASSIAGTGENIQYF.

The chain links TRBV4-1 to TRBJ1-3; D is undetermined. Per germline, CDR1 MGHRA and CDR2 YSYEKL. With 3 bases removed from V and 3 bases from J, the gap between germline ends came to 9 bases. The CDR3 spans 14 residues. CDR3 nucleotides: TGCGCCAGCAGCCATATAGCTTTTGGAAACACCATATATTTT. Amino acids: CASSHIAFGNTIYF.

The chain carries TRBV30 and TRBJ1-2, with TRBD1 identical over 12 bases. V lost 1 base to trimming and J lost 3 bases; unmatched junction nucleotides: 12. The germline gives CDR1 GTSNPN, CDR2 SVGIG (reference sequence). The CDR3 has 18 amino acids. The CDR3 DNA is TGTGCCTGGAGTGAGCAAGGGGACAGGGGGCGCCTCCACTATGGCTACACCTTC. It translates to CAWSEQGDRGRLHYGYTF.

The chain recombines TRBV6-2 or TRBV6-3 with TRBJ1-3; D unclear. Trimming removed 2 bases at V and 2 bases at J, with 13 bases between. The CDR3 is 16 amino acids. CDR1 is MNHEY, CDR2 SVGEGT, per germline. The CDR3 protein is CASSYVRRSAGNTIYF. Written as DNA, the CDR3 is TGTGCCAGCAGTTACGTTCGACGGAGTGCTGGAAACACCATATATTTT.

The rearrangement joins TRBV6-5 to TRBJ2-7; perhaps TRBD1 as D (6 bases). Germline CDR1 is MNHEY and CDR2 is SVGAGI. The CDR3 contains 15 residues. The germline V and J ends were trimmed by 6 bases and 7 bases, with 22 bases remaining between them. The DNA for the CDR3 is TGTGCCAGCAGGCCAGGGGCGACAAACTATGAAGAGCAGTACTTC. It translates to CASRPGATNYEEQYF.

This chain links TRBV30 with TRBJ1-3; D call uncertain. Looked up from germline, CDR1 is GTSNPN and CDR2 is SVGIG (reference sequence). Trimming shortened V by 2 bases and J by 0 bases, and 8 bases separated the two germline ends. CDR3 length equals 14 residues. CDR3 sequence: CAWSPLSSGNTIYF. In DNA, the CDR3 is TGTGCCTGGAGTCCCCTCAGCTCTGGAAACACCATATATTTT.

The CDR3 nucleotides read TGCAGTGCTAGTTCAGCGGGTTTAAATTCACCCCTCCACTTT. Protein: CSASSAGLNSPLHF. The genes are TRBV20-1 and TRBJ1-6; no firm D call. The CDR3 covers 14 residues. Germline V gene data show CDR1 as DFQATT and CDR2 as SNEGSKA (reference sequence). Trimming left V 3 bases short and J 7 bases short, with 13 bases between.

The chain recombines TRBV29-1 with TRBJ2-7, with 7 bases matching TRBD2. The V gene's germline CDR1 is SQVTM and CDR2 ANQGSEA. There are 14 residues in the CDR3. With V trimmed by 3 bases and J by 4 bases, 9 bases remained unmatched. The CDR3 loop is CSVDVAGEGYEQYF. In DNA, the CDR3 is TGCAGCGTTGACGTGGCGGGAGAGGGATACGAGCAGTACTTC.